One and the same sample provided the 9 T cell receptor beta chains below, sequenced in a study of naive and memory T cell subsets (dated by TCRdb to between 2016 and 2019). General findings and caveats noted by the study authors: A few larger clonotypes were present in naive repertoires, especially CD8 naive repertoires, and these clonotypes were possibly memory cells re-expressing CD45RA.

For these TCRs, the target antigens are not known. The library relied on UMI-ligation and nested PCR. The data were produced on an Illumina MiSeq. The beta constant-region primer was an equimolar mix of two oligonucleotides covering both TRBC1 and TRBC2. The ligated cDNA went through four rounds of PCR with nested alpha and beta constant-region primers together with the SP2 primer. TCRdb itself trimmed the public reads at Q25 with fastp, ran MiXCR and retained productive beta chains. A single entry per CDR3 protein holds the most common genes and DNA from its merged rows. Present in this sample are around 160,000 distinct CDR3 sequences, about 20% of which were seen just once. 0.085% to 0.11% of the sample lies in the top ten. Sequences were obtained from naive CD4+ T cells from blood. The sample's cell subset or site label is to be understood as: naive T cells, CD45RA high CD27+. The origin of the receptors is a human donor in good health.

This clonotype has a handful of counts. This chain uses TRBV4-3 with TRBJ2-5; D is unresolved. This CDR3 region has 14 residues. Trimming cost V 3 bases and J 4 bases, with 12 bases left between them. Germline-derived CDR1 and CDR2 are LGHNA and YSLEER. The CDR3 protein is CASSQQAGRETQYF. CDR3 coding DNA: TGCGCCAGCAGCCAGCAGGCCGGTAGAGAGACCCAGTACTTC.

This clonotype was found a few times. The chain uses TRBV6-1 and TRBJ2-7; D not certain. CDR1 MNHNS and CDR2 SASEGT come from the germline V gene. V was trimmed by 1 base and J by 0 bases, leaving 10 bases between them. The CDR3 sequence is 15 residues long. CDR3 in DNA: TGTGCCAGCAGTGAAGGGTTGGCTAGCTCCTACGAGCAGTACTTC. It encodes CASSEGLASSYEQYF.

V usage is TRBV6-2 or TRBV6-3 and J usage is TRBJ2-7; D is perhaps TRBD1 (6 bases). Germline V gene data show CDR1 as MNHEY and CDR2 as SVGEGT. The CDR3 spans 16 residues. The germline V and J ends were trimmed by 5 bases and 6 bases, with 23 bases remaining between them. The CDR3 here is CASSPDRDTGRREQYF. The DNA of the CDR3 is TGTGCCAGCAGTCCTGACCGGGACACGGGCCGGCGCGAGCAGTACTTC.

In this sample, this clonotype turned up many times. The chain carries TRBV20-1 and TRBJ2-5; tentative D call: TRBD1 (6 bases). In germline, CDR1 is DFQATT, CDR2 SNEGSKA (reference sequence). The ends were cut back, 2 bases at V and 6 bases at J, with 13 bases in the middle. CDR3 size: 13 residues. The CDR3 DNA follows: TGCAGTGCTAGAAAGGACAGAGAGAAGACCCAGTACTTC. It specifies CSARKDREKTQYF.

Only one count was recorded for this clonotype. The chain has TRBV9 and TRBJ2-1; 7 positions agree with TRBD1. Germline V gene sequence: CDR1 SGDLS, CDR2 YYNGEE. This CDR3 is built from 14 residues. V lost 3 bases, J lost 3 bases, and 3 bases stayed unmatched. Here the CDR3 reads CASSAGTDYNEQFF. For the CDR3, the DNA is TGTGCCAGCAGCGCGGGGACAGACTACAATGAGCAGTTCTTC.

J is TRBJ2-1 and V is TRBV20-1; D is undetermined. CDR1 and CDR2 from the germline V gene are DFQATT and SNEGSKA (reference sequence). There are 18 residues in the CDR3. V lost 0 bases and J lost 1, with 19 bases in between. CDR3 amino acids: CSARDPGRNTRSYNEQFF. Here the CDR3 DNA reads TGCAGTGCTAGAGACCCCGGAAGGAACACCCGGTCCTACAATGAGCAGTTCTTC.

This clonotype was picked up a small number of times. This sequence joins TRBV7-9 and TRBJ2-5; D gene ambiguous. Germline assignment: CDR1 SEHNR and CDR2 FQNEAQ (reference sequence). V was shortened by 3 bases and J by 4 bases, with 12 bases between the two germline ends. This CDR3 region has 14 residues. Here the CDR3 DNA reads TGTGCCAGCAGCTTCGGTCGATCGGCAGAGACCCAGTACTTC. This translates into CASSFGRSAETQYF.

Ten or more counts support this clonotype. Germline and junction disagree at one end, which may indicate a read error. The V gene is TRBV9, the J gene TRBJ2-3, with a weak D call TRBD1 (5 bases). The CDR3 sequence is 13 residues long. Germline CDR1 is SGDLS and CDR2 is YYNGEE. In DNA form, the CDR3 reads TGTGCCAGCAGTGTAGGGGTAGCAGATACGCAGTATTTT. The encoded protein is CASSVGVADTQYF.

This clonotype was observed a few times. V usage is TRBV3-1 and J usage is TRBJ2-5, with D tentatively TRBD2 (6 bases). The germline V and J ends were trimmed by 2 bases and 1 base, with 11 bases remaining between them. Germline assignment: CDR1 LGHDT and CDR2 YNNKEL (reference sequence). The CDR3 extends over 15 amino acids. The chain's CDR3 is CASSQRGRIQETQYF. The CDR3 DNA sequence: TGTGCCAGCAGCCAAAGAGGGAGGATCCAAGAGACCCAGTACTTC.